A selection of T cell receptor beta chains follows, all from one sample in a study of T cell responses to AZD1222 COVID-19 vaccine. Only in-frame clones appear in the TCRdb table, and some are missing; sequencing was by immunoSEQ multiplex PCR. The top ten clones hold approximately 5.1% of a sample with 100,000 to 150,000 clones, roughly 91% of them seen once. The specimen was peripheral blood, collected 28 days after the second AZD1222 dose. All receptors come from an adult who received the AZD1222 COVID-19 vaccine. CDR3s include the opening cysteine and the closing phenylalanine or tryptophan. A D gene is named only where the DNA matches it firmly. Clone size is given for some rows only: seen once, a few or many times, or a class if the clone is expanded.

j_call clone_size d_call v_call cdr3_aa cdr3_nt
TRBJ2-3 once TRBD1 TRBV7-3 CASSLDREDTQYF TGTGCCAGCAGCTTAGACAGGGAAGATACGCAGTATTTT
TRBJ2-3 NA NA TRBV6-5 CASSMGYTDTQYF TGTGCCAGCAGCATGGGCTACACAGATACGCAGTATTTT
TRBJ2-1 NA TRBD2 TRBV7-9 CASSLATGGWGNEQFF TGTGCCAGCAGCTTAGCAACGGGGGGTTGGGGAAATGAGCAGTTCTTC
TRBJ1-3 NA NA TRBV9 CASSVEDVLGNTIYF TGTGCCAGCAGCGTAGAGGACGTACTTGGAAACACCATATATTTT
TRBJ1-2 NA NA TRBV5-1 CASSLGGNLDYGYTF TGCGCCAGCAGCTTGGGAGGGAACCTGGACTATGGCTACACCTTC
TRBJ2-7 NA TRBD2 TRBV6-5 CASSLREVLVEQYF TGTGCCAGCAGTTTACGGGAGGTGCTGGTGGAGCAGTACTTC
TRBJ2-7 NA TRBD1 TRBV30 CAWGPRQGALFEQYF TGTGCCTGGGGCCCCAGACAGGGGGCACTTTTCGAGCAGTACTTC
TRBJ2-5 NA NA TRBV3-1/TRBV3-2 CASSPPTTQETQYF TGTGCCAGCAGCCCCCCCACTACCCAAGAGACCCAGTACTTC
TRBJ1-5 NA TRBD1 TRBV19 CASSIEGQGDQPQHF TGTGCCAGTAGTATAGAGGGACAGGGGGATCAGCCCCAGCATTTT
TRBJ2-7 NA NA TRBV18 CASSSPQGGYEQYF TGTGCCAGCTCGTCCCCTCAGGGGGGCTACGAGCAGTACTTC
TRBJ2-5 NA NA TRBV3-1/TRBV3-2 CASSPDSAKQETQYF TGTGCCAGCAGCCCCGACAGTGCAAAACAAGAGACCCAGTACTTC
TRBJ2-5 once NA TRBV7-2 CASSPHLGGGETQYF TGTGCCAGCAGCCCACACCTCGGAGGGGGGGAGACCCAGTACTTC
TRBJ2-2 few NA TRBV19 CASSIVASGELFF TGTGCCAGTAGTATAGTTGCGTCCGGGGAGCTGTTTTTT
TRBJ1-2 NA TRBD1 TRBV5-6 CASRQGYGGGYTF TGTGCCAGCAGACAGGGGTACGGTGGAGGCTACACCTTC
TRBJ1-2 NA NA TRBV20-1 CSASRLETGYGYTF TGCAGTGCTAGTAGGCTTGAGACGGGCTATGGCTACACCTTC
TRBJ1-6 NA TRBD1 TRBV7-2 CASSLEGGSNSPLHF TGTGCCAGCAGCTTAGAAGGGGGCAGTAATTCACCCCTCCACTTT
TRBJ1-1 NA NA TRBV21-1 CASSTQTTGYTTEAFF TGTGCCAGCAGCACCCAAACGACAGGGTATACCACTGAAGCTTTCTTT
TRBJ1-2 NA TRBD1 TRBV18 CASSPATGTGDGYTF TGTGCCAGCTCACCCGCAACCGGGACAGGGGATGGCTACACCTTC
TRBJ2-1 NA TRBD2 TRBV4-3 CASSQDRTSGGIVYNEQFF TGCGCCAGCAGCCAAGATCGGACTAGCGGGGGTATTGTCTACAATGAGCAGTTCTTC
TRBJ1-1 NA NA TRBV15 CATSRDRLENTEAFF TGTGCCACCAGCAGAGATCGCCTGGAGAACACTGAAGCTTTCTTT
TRBJ2-5 NA NA TRBV19 CASSTVGYETQYF TGTGCCAGTAGTACCGTGGGATATGAGACCCAGTACTTC
TRBJ1-2 NA NA TRBV27 CASSLDHNYGYTF TGTGCCAGCAGTTTGGACCATAACTATGGCTACACCTTC
TRBJ2-6 NA NA TRBV5-4 CASNLVGANVLTF TGTGCCAGCAACCTAGTTGGGGCCAACGTCCTGACTTTC
TRBJ1-6 NA TRBD1 TRBV14 CASSQAQGANSPLHF TGTGCCAGCAGCCAAGCTCAGGGGGCGAATTCACCCCTCCACTTT
TRBJ2-1 NA NA TRBV28 CASSLMGASYNEQFF TGTGCCAGCAGTTTAATGGGGGCCTCCTACAATGAGCAGTTCTTC
TRBJ2-2 NA TRBD1 TRBV5-1 CASSRGQGTTGELFF TGCGCCAGCAGCCGGGGACAGGGTACCACCGGGGAGCTGTTTTTT
TRBJ1-2 NA NA TRBV6-6 CASSYSAAENYGYTF TGTGCCAGCAGTTACTCCGCGGCGGAGAACTATGGCTACACCTTC
TRBJ1-1 NA NA TRBV18 CASSPTGTMNTEAFF TGTGCCAGCTCCCCGACGGGGACTATGAACACTGAAGCTTTCTTT
TRBJ1-2 NA NA TRBV7-8 CASSLYRTGTYGYTF TGTGCCAGCAGCCTATACAGGACCGGAACCTATGGCTACACCTTC
TRBJ2-7 NA NA TRBV6-2/TRBV6-3 CASSYVGLSYEQYF TGTGCCAGCAGTTACGTAGGACTCTCCTACGAGCAGTACTTC
TRBJ1-4 NA NA TRBV6-2/TRBV6-3 CASSYSAPNYEKLFF TGTGCCAGCAGTTACTCGGCACCTAATTATGAAAAACTGTTTTTT
TRBJ2-7 once NA TRBV7-9 CASIIARSSYEQYF TGTGCCAGCATCATAGCGAGGAGCTCCTACGAGCAGTACTTC